Listed below are T cell receptor beta chains from one sample, sequenced in a study of OX40 agonist ivuxolimab in advanced cancers. Method: immunoSEQ multiplex PCR; TCRdb's copy keeps in-frame clones and lacks some. This table holds around 83,000 clones, over 75% found once. The material sequenced was CD4+ or CD8+ T cells sorted from blood, taken in a trial of the OX40 agonist ivuxolimab. The receptors shown here come from an adult with an advanced solid tumor such as melanoma, head and neck, liver or kidney cancer. Each CDR3 is given with its conserved first and last residue. The D gene is left open where the match is weak. Clone size is not always given. Where it is, it says once, few, many or a class for expanded clones.

clone_size d_call j_call v_call cdr3_aa cdr3_nt
once . TRBJ1-4 TRBV30 CAWSSPERGREKLFF TGTGCCTGGAGTTCCCCGGAAAGGGGGAGAGAAAAACTGTTTTTT
. . TRBJ2-1 TRBV5-1 CASRLDERWNEQFF TGCGCCAGCCGCTTGGACGAGCGTTGGAATGAGCAGTTCTTC
. TRBD2 TRBJ2-3 TRBV19 CASSIVAGEDTQYF TGTGCCAGTAGTATTGTAGCGGGAGAAGATACGCAGTATTTT
. . TRBJ2-5 TRBV5-5 CASSLVGQGGGETQYF TGTGCCAGCAGCTTGGTGGGTCAGGGAGGAGGGGAGACCCAGTACTTC
. . TRBJ1-1 TRBV7-8 CASSPRGGAVEAFF TGTGCCAGCAGCCCGAGGGGGGGGGCGGTTGAAGCTTTCTTT
. TRBD2 TRBJ2-1 TRBV9 CASSVVSGRGNEQFF TGTGCCAGCAGCGTAGTAAGCGGGAGGGGCAATGAGCAGTTCTTC
. TRBD1 TRBJ2-7 TRBV10-1 CASSESTGSYEQYF TGCGCCAGCAGTGAGTCGACAGGGTCCTACGAGCAGTACTTC
. . TRBJ2-5 TRBV5-1 CASSLETGQQETQYF TGCGCCAGCAGCTTGGAAACGGGACAACAAGAGACCCAGTACTTC
. TRBD1 TRBJ1-5 TRBV5-5 CASSSTGEFQPQHF TGTGCCAGCAGCTCTACAGGGGAGTTCCAGCCCCAGCATTTT
few . TRBJ1-2 TRBV20-1 CSASAGDGYTF TGCAGTGCTAGCGCAGGGGATGGCTACACCTTC
. . TRBJ2-7 TRBV6-6 CASSWGSGSYEQYF TGTGCCAGCAGTTGGGGGTCGGGGAGTTACGAGCAGTACTTC
. . TRBJ2-7 TRBV6-5 CATRRDSSGYEQYF TGTGCCACCCGCCGGGACAGTAGCGGCTACGAGCAGTACTTC
. . TRBJ1-1 TRBV7-3 CASSLTVNTEAFF TGTGCCAGCAGCTTGACGGTGAACACTGAAGCTTTCTTT
. TRBD2 TRBJ2-5 TRBV4-1 CASSPGLAGRYRETQYF TGCGCCAGCAGCCCGGGACTAGCGGGAAGATACCGAGAGACCCAGTACTTC
. . TRBJ1-2 TRBV5-1 CASSFNQGSYGYTF TGCGCCAGCAGCTTCAATCAGGGGAGCTATGGCTACACCTTC
. TRBD2 TRBJ2-7 TRBV13 CASSFQGLAVTYEQYF TGTGCCAGCAGCTTCCAGGGACTAGCGGTAACCTACGAGCAGTACTTC
. . TRBJ1-1 TRBV5-1 CASSPGLNTEAFF TGCGCCAGCAGCCCCGGACTGAACACTGAAGCTTTCTTT
once . TRBJ1-1 TRBV18 CASSSQANTEAFF TGTGCCAGCTCATCGCAAGCGAACACTGAAGCTTTCTTT
. TRBD1 TRBJ2-2 TRBV5-1 CASSLGQGDTGELFF TGCGCCAGCAGCTTGGGACAGGGGGACACCGGGGAGCTGTTTTTT
. TRBD2 TRBJ2-2 TRBV2 CASSASGRVGGELFF TGTGCCAGCAGTGCTAGCGGGAGAGTTGGCGGGGAGCTGTTTTTT
. TRBD2 TRBJ2-7 TRBV27 CASSFWGGNDYEQYF TGTGCCAGCAGTTTTTGGGGGGGTAACGACTACGAGCAGTACTTC
. . TRBJ1-2 TRBV7-2 CASSLALTGSGGYTF TGTGCCAGCAGCTTAGCCCTCACAGGGAGCGGGGGCTACACCTTC
once TRBD2 TRBJ2-4 TRBV4-1 CASSLGGGLTKNIQYF TGCGCCAGCAGCCTTGGGGGGGGGTTGACCAAAAACATTCAGTACTTC
. . TRBJ1-2 TRBV30 CAWSRGGGYGYTF TGTGCCTGGAGTCGGGGGGGAGGGTATGGCTACACCTTC
. TRBD1 TRBJ2-7 TRBV18 CASSPGTGGFYEQYF TGTGCCAGCTCACCTGGGACAGGGGGTTTCTACGAGCAGTACTTC
. TRBD1 TRBJ2-7 TRBV6-1 CASSGGTGYNEQYF TGTGCCAGCAGTGGGGGGACAGGGTACAACGAGCAGTACTTC
. TRBD2 TRBJ2-7 TRBV4-1 CASSPTGTRTYEQYF TGCGCCAGCAGCCCTACCGGGACTAGAACTTACGAGCAGTACTTC
. . TRBJ2-7 TRBV5-5 CASSLRQSGAPYEQYF TGTGCCAGCAGCTTGCGGCAGTCGGGGGCCCCCTACGAGCAGTACTTC
. . TRBJ1-4 TRBV6-1 CASSEAVDSLNEKLFF TGTGCCAGCAGTGAAGCCGTCGACAGCCTAAATGAAAAACTGTTTTTT
. . TRBJ1-5 TRBV7-2 CASSFLSGGGQPQHF TGTGCCAGCAGCTTTCTATCCGGGGGCGGACAGCCCCAGCATTTT
. . TRBJ2-6 TRBV6-5 CASSYSWGSGANVLTF TGTGCCAGCAGTTACTCTTGGGGCTCTGGGGCCAACGTCCTGACTTTC
. TRBD1 TRBJ2-3 TRBV5-8 CASSPGTAFETDTQYF TGTGCCAGCAGCCCGGGGACAGCGTTTGAGACGGATACGCAGTATTTT
. TRBD1 TRBJ1-1 TRBV7-9 CASSTDRGGNTEAFF TGTGCCAGCAGCACCGACAGGGGGGGGAACACTGAAGCTTTCTTT
. TRBD1 TRBJ2-5 TRBV11-3 CASSARTGLETQYF TGTGCCAGCAGCGCCCGGACAGGGCTGGAGACCCAGTACTTC
. . TRBJ2-1 TRBV2 CASSPEGYHNEQFF TGTGCCAGCAGTCCGGAGGGCTACCACAATGAGCAGTTCTTC
. . TRBJ1-1 TRBV4-2 CASSQDRQANTEAFF TGTGCCAGCAGCCAAGATCGGCAGGCGAACACTGAAGCTTTCTTT
. . TRBJ1-5 TRBV5-1 CASSLGTGRQPQHF TGCGCCAGCAGCTTGGGGACTGGGCGGCAGCCCCAGCATTTT
. . TRBJ2-3 TRBV6-1 CASSVRHAPSTDTQYF TGTGCCAGCAGTGTACGACATGCACCTAGCACAGATACGCAGTATTTT
. TRBD2 TRBJ2-3 TRBV5-6 CASSPGLAMADTQYF TGTGCCAGCAGCCCGGGACTAGCAATGGCAGATACGCAGTATTTT
once TRBD2 TRBJ2-3 TRBV7-3 CASSLWSGSLSDTQYF TGTGCCAGCAGCTTATGGAGCGGGAGTTTGTCTGATACGCAGTATTTT
. TRBD2 TRBJ2-5 TRBV5-6 CASSTGTSARETQYF TGTGCCAGCAGCACCGGGACTAGCGCCCGTGAGACCCAGTACTTC
. . TRBJ2-7 TRBV7-3 CASSLYVTDSYEQYF TGTGCCAGCAGCTTATATGTTACGGACTCCTACGAGCAGTACTTC
. . TRBJ2-5 TRBV7-8 CASSSSPSRVGETQYF TGTGCCAGCAGCTCATCCCCCTCCAGGGTTGGAGAGACCCAGTACTTC
. . TRBJ2-2 TRBV2 CASSDRLNTGELFF TGTGCCAGCAGTGACAGGCTGAACACCGGGGAGCTGTTTTTT
. TRBD1 TRBJ2-7 TRBV7-3 CASSLGQGRQYF TGTGCCAGCAGCTTAGGACAGGGGCGGCAGTACTTC
. TRBD1 TRBJ1-1 TRBV27 CASRQTGGENTEAFF TGTGCCAGCCGACAAACAGGGGGAGAGAACACTGAAGCTTTCTTT
. . TRBJ2-5 TRBV28 CASSSTGWGETQYF TGTGCCAGCAGTTCTACAGGGTGGGGTGAGACCCAGTACTTC
few . TRBJ1-4 TRBV4-2 CASSLDGITTNEKLFF TGTGCCAGCAGCCTTGACGGAATTACAACTAATGAAAAACTGTTTTTT
. TRBD2 TRBJ2-2 TRBV7-2 CAQPKGLATNTGELFF TGTGCCCAGCCCAAGGGACTAGCCACGAACACCGGGGAGCTGTTTTTT
. . TRBJ2-7 TRBV5-1 CASSLVPSYEQYF TGCGCCAGTAGCTTGGTGCCATCCTACGAGCAGTACTTC
. TRBD1 TRBJ2-1 TRBV5-4 CASRLPPGTGGYNEQFF TGTGCCAGCAGGTTGCCCCCCGGGACAGGGGGCTACAATGAGCAGTTCTTC